The rows below give T cell receptor beta chains drawn from one sample of a study of cytomegalovirus exposure and HLA in healthy donors. Assay: immunoSEQ multiplex PCR; the TCRdb copy retains only in-frame clones and omits some. The repertoire holds some 100,000 clones, with 70% to 80% as singletons. The specimen sequenced was PBMCs. Receptor source: a woman under 30 in good health and CMV-seropositive. Each CDR3 is given with its conserved first and last residue. The order of the fields is D gene, V gene, J gene, clone size, CDR3 protein, CDR3 DNA. D genes are given only for firm matches. Rows give clone size only sometimes, using once, few, many, or a class for an expanded clone.

d_call: TRBD1
v_call: TRBV5-1
j_call: TRBJ1-2
clone_size: NA
cdr3_aa: CASSGGDRVVGGYTF
cdr3_nt: TGCGCCAGCAGCGGTGGAGACAGGGTCGTAGGTGGCTACACCTTC

d_call: TRBD1
v_call: TRBV5-1
j_call: TRBJ1-2
clone_size: few
cdr3_aa: CASSPGDRLYGYTF
cdr3_nt: TGCGCCAGCAGCCCGGGGGACAGACTCTATGGCTACACCTTC

d_call: NA
v_call: TRBV30
j_call: TRBJ1-3
clone_size: NA
cdr3_aa: CAWSVRAGNTIYF
cdr3_nt: TGTGCCTGGAGTGTGAGGGCTGGAAACACCATATATTTT

d_call: NA
v_call: TRBV4-2
j_call: TRBJ1-1
clone_size: NA
cdr3_aa: CASSQEVNTEAFF
cdr3_nt: TGTGCCAGCAGCCAGGAGGTGAACACTGAAGCTTTCTTT

d_call: NA
v_call: TRBV10-2
j_call: TRBJ2-7
clone_size: NA
cdr3_aa: CASRLDKSYEQYF
cdr3_nt: TGCGCCAGCAGACTGGACAAATCCTACGAGCAGTACTTC

d_call: TRBD2
v_call: TRBV27
j_call: TRBJ2-1
clone_size: NA
cdr3_aa: CASSLAGGYNEQFF
cdr3_nt: TGTGCCAGCTCCCTAGCGGGAGGTTACAATGAGCAGTTCTTC

d_call: NA
v_call: TRBV5-1
j_call: TRBJ1-2
clone_size: NA
cdr3_aa: CASSLGTVLGYTF
cdr3_nt: TGCGCCAGCAGCTTGGGGACAGTTCTAGGCTACACCTTC

d_call: NA
v_call: TRBV30
j_call: TRBJ1-5
clone_size: NA
cdr3_aa: CAWMSGAGNQPQHF
cdr3_nt: TGTGCCTGGATGTCAGGGGCGGGCAATCAGCCCCAGCATTTT

d_call: NA
v_call: TRBV5-6
j_call: TRBJ1-1
clone_size: few
cdr3_aa: CASRRGGNTEAFF
cdr3_nt: TGTGCCAGCAGAAGAGGTGGGAACACTGAAGCTTTCTTT

d_call: TRBD1
v_call: TRBV29-1
j_call: TRBJ2-7
clone_size: NA
cdr3_aa: CSVEAGTGGREQYF
cdr3_nt: TGCAGCGTTGAAGCCGGGACAGGGGGACGCGAGCAGTACTTC

d_call: TRBD2
v_call: TRBV10-3
j_call: TRBJ2-7
clone_size: few
cdr3_aa: CAISARDLTAGGYEQYF
cdr3_nt: TGTGCCATCAGTGCCCGGGACTTGACAGCGGGAGGGTACGAGCAGTACTTC

d_call: NA
v_call: TRBV11-2
j_call: TRBJ2-1
clone_size: NA
cdr3_aa: CASSSYDYNEQFF
cdr3_nt: TGTGCCAGCAGCTCCTACGACTACAATGAGCAGTTCTTC

d_call: NA
v_call: TRBV7-2
j_call: TRBJ1-2
clone_size: NA
cdr3_aa: CASSLGLGDYYGYTF
cdr3_nt: TGTGCCAGCAGCTTAGGTTTAGGTGACTACTATGGCTACACCTTC

d_call: TRBD1
v_call: TRBV4-3
j_call: TRBJ1-2
clone_size: NA
cdr3_aa: CASSQDHRGLSYTF
cdr3_nt: TGCGCCAGCAGCCAAGATCACAGGGGGCTGAGCTACACCTTC

d_call: NA
v_call: TRBV15
j_call: TRBJ2-7
clone_size: NA
cdr3_aa: CATSRDREAARGYEQYF
cdr3_nt: TGTGCCACCAGCAGAGATAGGGAGGCTGCACGGGGGTACGAGCAGTACTTC

d_call: TRBD1
v_call: TRBV10-1
j_call: TRBJ2-2
clone_size: once
cdr3_aa: CASRPQDRVDGELFF
cdr3_nt: TGCGCCAGCAGACCCCAGGACAGGGTGGACGGGGAGCTGTTTTTT

d_call: TRBD2
v_call: TRBV6-5
j_call: TRBJ2-1
clone_size: NA
cdr3_aa: CASSPGLGDYNEQFF
cdr3_nt: TGTGCCAGCAGCCCTGGACTAGGTGACTACAATGAGCAGTTCTTC

d_call: NA
v_call: TRBV6-6
j_call: TRBJ1-5
clone_size: NA
cdr3_aa: CASKEGGYDQPQHF
cdr3_nt: TGTGCCAGCAAAGAGGGAGGGTATGATCAGCCCCAGCATTTT

d_call: TRBD2
v_call: TRBV6-4
j_call: TRBJ2-1
clone_size: NA
cdr3_aa: CASSDSFQREGRNEQFF
cdr3_nt: TGTGCCAGCAGTGACTCGTTCCAGCGGGAGGGCCGAAATGAGCAGTTCTTC

d_call: NA
v_call: TRBV7-8
j_call: TRBJ2-2
clone_size: NA
cdr3_aa: CASIMTRPGSYLSGTGELFF
cdr3_nt: TGTGCCAGCATCATGACGCGGCCCGGGAGTTACCTTTCGGGGACCGGGGAGCTGTTTTTT

d_call: NA
v_call: TRBV7-9
j_call: TRBJ2-7
clone_size: NA
cdr3_aa: CASSEVYEQYF
cdr3_nt: TGTGCCAGCAGCGAGGTCTACGAGCAGTACTTC

d_call: NA
v_call: TRBV29-1
j_call: TRBJ2-7
clone_size: few
cdr3_aa: CSVTDLGSQNPPYEQYF
cdr3_nt: TGCAGCGTGACAGACTTGGGTAGCCAAAACCCTCCCTACGAGCAGTACTTC

d_call: NA
v_call: TRBV19
j_call: TRBJ2-3
clone_size: few
cdr3_aa: CASSASGTDTQYF
cdr3_nt: TGTGCCAGTAGTGCTTCAGGGACAGATACGCAGTATTTT

d_call: NA
v_call: TRBV4-3
j_call: TRBJ1-3
clone_size: NA
cdr3_aa: CASSHTGRDAHSGNTIYF
cdr3_nt: TGCGCCAGCAGCCACACGGGTCGAGATGCACACTCTGGAAACACCATATATTTT

d_call: NA
v_call: TRBV7-9
j_call: TRBJ2-3
clone_size: NA
cdr3_aa: CASSGPPPSTDTQYF
cdr3_nt: TGTGCCAGCAGTGGGCCCCCGCCTAGCACAGATACGCAGTATTTT

d_call: NA
v_call: TRBV29-1
j_call: TRBJ2-2
clone_size: NA
cdr3_aa: CSVDRGYTGELFF
cdr3_nt: TGCAGCGTTGATAGAGGGTACACCGGGGAGCTGTTTTTT

d_call: TRBD1
v_call: TRBV28
j_call: TRBJ1-3
clone_size: NA
cdr3_aa: CASSLVGPGGGYSGNTIYF
cdr3_nt: TGTGCCAGCAGTTTGGTAGGCCCAGGGGGCGGGTACTCTGGAAACACCATATATTTT

d_call: TRBD1
v_call: TRBV14
j_call: TRBJ1-1
clone_size: NA
cdr3_aa: CASSQALHRGPYAEAFF
cdr3_nt: TGTGCCAGCAGCCAAGCCCTCCACAGGGGACCGTACGCTGAAGCTTTCTTT

d_call: NA
v_call: TRBV6-1
j_call: TRBJ1-2
clone_size: NA
cdr3_aa: CASSEVSDDGYTF
cdr3_nt: TGTGCCAGCAGTGAAGTGTCAGATGATGGCTACACCTTC

d_call: NA
v_call: TRBV19
j_call: TRBJ1-5
clone_size: NA
cdr3_aa: CASGNNNQPQHF
cdr3_nt: TGTGCCAGTGGTAACAACAATCAGCCCCAGCATTTT

d_call: NA
v_call: TRBV28
j_call: TRBJ1-2
clone_size: few
cdr3_aa: CASSKTGHYYGYTF
cdr3_nt: TGTGCCAGCAGTAAAACGGGACACTACTATGGCTACACCTTC

d_call: NA
v_call: TRBV4-3
j_call: TRBJ2-4
clone_size: once
cdr3_aa: CASSQDSTGLRNF
cdr3_nt: TGCGCCAGCAGCCAAGACTCGACAGGTCTTCGGAACTTC

d_call: TRBD2
v_call: TRBV4-3
j_call: TRBJ2-3
clone_size: NA
cdr3_aa: CASSQGLAGGSTDTQYF
cdr3_nt: TGCGCCAGCAGCCAAGGGCTAGCGGGAGGAAGCACAGATACGCAGTATTTT

d_call: NA
v_call: TRBV27
j_call: TRBJ1-2
clone_size: NA
cdr3_aa: CASSLSWRNYGYTF
cdr3_nt: TGTGCCAGCAGTTTATCGTGGAGAAACTATGGCTACACCTTC

d_call: NA
v_call: TRBV27
j_call: TRBJ2-1
clone_size: NA
cdr3_aa: CASTPTRNNEQFF
cdr3_nt: TGTGCCAGCACCCCGACTAGAAACAATGAGCAGTTCTTC

d_call: NA
v_call: TRBV9
j_call: TRBJ1-2
clone_size: NA
cdr3_aa: CASSVGSGRGYGYTF
cdr3_nt: TGTGCCAGCAGCGTAGGGTCAGGGCGAGGCTATGGCTACACCTTC

d_call: TRBD2
v_call: TRBV19
j_call: TRBJ2-1
clone_size: NA
cdr3_aa: CASTRDYNSYNEQFF
cdr3_nt: TGTGCCAGTACCCGGGACTATAATTCCTACAATGAGCAGTTCTTC

d_call: NA
v_call: TRBV19
j_call: TRBJ1-2
clone_size: NA
cdr3_aa: CASSIGGRGYTF
cdr3_nt: TGTGCCAGTAGTATCGGGGGTAGGGGCTACACCTTC

d_call: TRBD1
v_call: TRBV7-2
j_call: TRBJ2-7
clone_size: NA
cdr3_aa: CASSLGTGAYEQYF
cdr3_nt: TGTGCCAGCAGCTTAGGGACAGGGGCCTACGAGCAGTACTTC

d_call: NA
v_call: TRBV23-1
j_call: TRBJ2-1
clone_size: NA
cdr3_aa: CASSQGGRDYNEQFF
cdr3_nt: TGCGCCAGCAGTCAGGGGGGGCGGGACTACAATGAGCAGTTCTTC

d_call: NA
v_call: TRBV27
j_call: TRBJ2-7
clone_size: NA
cdr3_aa: CASSNTGSSYEQYF
cdr3_nt: TGTGCCAGCTCTAACACAGGGTCCTCCTACGAGCAGTACTTC

d_call: TRBD2
v_call: TRBV27
j_call: TRBJ2-1
clone_size: NA
cdr3_aa: CASSPPRTSPLRYEQFF
cdr3_nt: TGTGCCAGCAGTCCCCCCCGGACTAGCCCTCTTCGGTATGAGCAGTTCTTC

d_call: NA
v_call: TRBV21-1
j_call: TRBJ2-1
clone_size: NA
cdr3_aa: CASSVPGTGVYNEQFF
cdr3_nt: TGTGCCAGCAGCGTTCCCGGGACAGGGGTCTACAATGAGCAGTTCTTC

d_call: NA
v_call: TRBV7-2
j_call: TRBJ1-5
clone_size: NA
cdr3_aa: CASSLGPDRYQPQHF
cdr3_nt: TGTGCCAGCAGCCTAGGACCCGACAGGTATCAGCCCCAGCATTTT

d_call: TRBD2
v_call: TRBV28
j_call: TRBJ2-1
clone_size: NA
cdr3_aa: CASSPSLLAGDNEQFF
cdr3_nt: TGTGCCAGCAGCCCATCCTTGTTAGCGGGCGACAATGAGCAGTTCTTC

d_call: TRBD1
v_call: TRBV19
j_call: TRBJ1-1
clone_size: NA
cdr3_aa: CASRGQVTEAFF
cdr3_nt: TGTGCCAGCAGAGGACAGGTGACTGAAGCTTTCTTT

d_call: TRBD1
v_call: TRBV7-3
j_call: TRBJ2-7
clone_size: NA
cdr3_aa: CASSLSGGGGYEQYF
cdr3_nt: TGTGCCAGCAGCCTCTCAGGGGGCGGTGGCTACGAGCAGTACTTC